This TCR beta chain was recorded in a study of post-analysis software for immune sequencing data. Study-level information: Some patients lacked subtype; others had relapsing-remitting, secondary progressive or progressive-relapsing disease. Findings of the study overall: Analysis by F measure revealed that same-batch samples clustered strongly together. Significantly lower normalized Chao1 diversity was seen in multiple sclerosis patients than in controls. Five TRBV segments, including TRBV5-6, TRBV5-1 and TRBV20-1, were more frequent in patients than controls.

Presence of unique molecular identifiers characterized the TCR beta cDNA libraries. T cells numbering roughly 0.85 to 11 million yielded a few hundred thousand cDNA molecules. Each CDR3 protein gets one entry after TCRdb re-called the PCR reads with MiXCR. The sample has more than 450,000 distinct CDR3 sequences; around 36% are singletons. As concerns this clonotype: Its antigen is unknown.

V shed 0 bases and J 5 bases; nucleotides not matched to a gene: 9. Germline CDR1 reads MNHEY; CDR2 reads SVGAGI. This CDR3 comprises 16 residues. This chain links TRBV6-5 with TRBJ1-1; 7 positions agree with TRBD1. The clonotype comes from a girl aged 2 to 17 with multiple sclerosis. Sample: blood. The chain's CDR3 is CASSYSNEGAGTEAFF. DNA of the CDR3: TGTGCCAGCAGTTACTCGAATGAGGGGGCGGGTACTGAAGCTTTCTTT.